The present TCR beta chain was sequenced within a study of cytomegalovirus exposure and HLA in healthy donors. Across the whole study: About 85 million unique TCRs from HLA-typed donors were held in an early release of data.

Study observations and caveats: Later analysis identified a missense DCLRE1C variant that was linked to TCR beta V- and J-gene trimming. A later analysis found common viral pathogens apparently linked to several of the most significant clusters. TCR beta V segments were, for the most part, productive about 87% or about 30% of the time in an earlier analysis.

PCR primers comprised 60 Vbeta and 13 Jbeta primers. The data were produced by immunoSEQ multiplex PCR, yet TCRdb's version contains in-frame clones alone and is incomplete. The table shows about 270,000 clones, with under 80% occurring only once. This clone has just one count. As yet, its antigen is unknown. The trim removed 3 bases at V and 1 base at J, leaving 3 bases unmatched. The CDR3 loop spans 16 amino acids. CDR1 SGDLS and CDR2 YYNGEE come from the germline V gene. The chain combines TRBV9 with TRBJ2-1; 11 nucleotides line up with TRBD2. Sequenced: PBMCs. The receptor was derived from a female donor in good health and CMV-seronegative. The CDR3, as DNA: TGTGCCAGCAGCGCTCGACTAGCGGGGTCCTACAATGAGCAGTTCTTC. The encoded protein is CASSARLAGSYNEQFF. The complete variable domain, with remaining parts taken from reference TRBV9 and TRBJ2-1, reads DSGVTQTPKHLITATGQRVTLRCSPRSGDLSVYWYQQSLDQGLQFLIQYYNGEERAKGNILERFSAQQFPDLHSELNLSSLELGDSALYFCASSARLAGSYNEQFFGPGTRLTVL.